This is a list of T cell receptor beta chains from one sample in a study of cytomegalovirus exposure and HLA in healthy donors. This table comes from immunoSEQ multiplex PCR, and its TCRdb copy is limited to in-frame clones, with some not included. The sample holds about 82,000 clones, about 79% seen once. Source material: PBMCs. The receptors derive from an older man in good health and CMV-seropositive. Each CDR3 is given with its conserved first and last residue. Each record gives: clone size, J gene, V gene, D gene, CDR3 DNA, CDR3 protein. A D gene is named only where the DNA matches it firmly. A clone size is listed for some rows: how often the clone was seen (once, few, many), or a class if it is expanded.

size: NA
J: TRBJ2-1
V: TRBV7-3
D: TRBD2
DNA: TGTGCCAGCAGCCCGTTCACGGCGGGGGAAATCTACAATGAGCAGTTCTTC
CDR3: CASSPFTAGEIYNEQFF

size: NA
J: TRBJ2-1
V: TRBV6-1
D: TRBD1
DNA: TGTGCCAGCAGTCCCCAGGGGGACCCAATAGAGGAGCAGTTCTTC
CDR3: CASSPQGDPIEEQFF

size: NA
J: TRBJ2-5
V: TRBV5-6
D: TRBD1
DNA: TGTGCCAGCAGCTTGGCCATAGGGACAGGGACAGAGACCCAGTACTTC
CDR3: CASSLAIGTGTETQYF

size: NA
J: TRBJ2-7
V: TRBV10-3
D: NA
DNA: TGTGCCATCAGTGACGGAGGGATTAACGAGCAGTACTTC
CDR3: CAISDGGINEQYF

size: NA
J: TRBJ1-3
V: TRBV6-1
D: NA
DNA: TGTGCCAGCTTCCCCGGGAGCTCTGGAAACACCATATATTTT
CDR3: CASFPGSSGNTIYF

size: NA
J: TRBJ1-2
V: TRBV9
D: NA
DNA: TGTGCCAGCAGCGTAGTGGGAGGGGGCTACACCTTC
CDR3: CASSVVGGGYTF

size: NA
J: TRBJ1-5
V: TRBV4-2
D: NA
DNA: TGTGCCAGCAGCCAGAGGGGGGGGATTAGCAATCAGCCCCAGCATTTT
CDR3: CASSQRGGISNQPQHF

size: NA
J: TRBJ2-7
V: TRBV11-1
D: NA
DNA: TGTGCCAGCAGCTTAGCTGGGCCCTACGAGCAGTACTTC
CDR3: CASSLAGPYEQYF

size: NA
J: TRBJ2-1
V: TRBV7-9
D: TRBD2
DNA: TGTGCCAGCAGCTTAGGGGCGGGGGGGTACAATGAGCAGTTCTTC
CDR3: CASSLGAGGYNEQFF

size: NA
J: TRBJ1-3
V: TRBV7-6
D: NA
DNA: TGTGCCAGCAGGAACACAGGAAACACCATATATTTT
CDR3: CASRNTGNTIYF

size: NA
J: TRBJ2-7
V: TRBV6-8
D: TRBD2
DNA: TGTGCCAGCAGTCAACCGACTAGCGGGGTGTACGAGCAGTACTTC
CDR3: CASSQPTSGVYEQYF

size: NA
J: TRBJ1-2
V: TRBV11-2
D: NA
DNA: TGTGCCAGCAGCTTAGTACAGGGCGACGGGTATGGCTACACCTTC
CDR3: CASSLVQGDGYGYTF

size: NA
J: TRBJ2-7
V: TRBV7-8
D: NA
DNA: TGTGCCAGCAGCTTAGCTCGGGAATACGAGCAGTACTTC
CDR3: CASSLAREYEQYF

size: few
J: TRBJ2-3
V: TRBV7-9
D: TRBD2
DNA: TGTGCCAGCAGCAACCCGGGGGGGGCCAGAGATACGCAGTATTTT
CDR3: CASSNPGGARDTQYF

size: NA
J: TRBJ1-2
V: TRBV6-1
D: TRBD1
DNA: TGTGCCAGCACCATACACGGACAGGATTACTATGGCTACACCTTC
CDR3: CASTIHGQDYYGYTF

size: NA
J: TRBJ1-1
V: TRBV11-3
D: NA
DNA: TGTGCCAGCAGCTTACAGGAGAACACTGAAGCTTTCTTT
CDR3: CASSLQENTEAFF

size: few
J: TRBJ1-1
V: TRBV7-6
D: NA
DNA: TGTGCCAGCAGAAGAACAGGGAGCGCTGAAGCTTTCTTT
CDR3: CASRRTGSAEAFF

size: NA
J: TRBJ2-2
V: TRBV5-1
D: TRBD1
DNA: TGCGCCAGCAGCTTGGGACAGGGGGCCGGGGAGCTGTTTTTT
CDR3: CASSLGQGAGELFF

size: NA
J: TRBJ1-1
V: TRBV28
D: TRBD1
DNA: TGTGCCAGCAGTTCCCACAGGGGTCGCACTGAAGCTTTCTTT
CDR3: CASSSHRGRTEAFF

size: NA
J: TRBJ2-3
V: TRBV28
D: NA
DNA: TGTGCCGGCGGACATCCAGATACGCAGTATTTT
CDR3: CAGGHPDTQYF

size: NA
J: TRBJ1-1
V: TRBV7-9
D: TRBD1
DNA: TGTGCCAGCAGCAACTTGGACAGGCTAAGGACTGAAGCTTTCTTT
CDR3: CASSNLDRLRTEAFF

size: NA
J: TRBJ1-6
V: TRBV28
D: TRBD1
DNA: TGTGCCAGCAGTTTAGGGACAGAGAATTCACCCCTCCACTTT
CDR3: CASSLGTENSPLHF

size: once
J: TRBJ2-5
V: TRBV14
D: NA
DNA: TGTGCCAGCAGCCAAGATCTGCCGGGGATAGAGACCCAGTACTTC
CDR3: CASSQDLPGIETQYF

size: NA
J: TRBJ2-2
V: TRBV9
D: TRBD2
DNA: TGTGCCAGCAGCGTTAGCGGGAGAGAGGACGGGGAGCTGTTTTTT
CDR3: CASSVSGREDGELFF

size: NA
J: TRBJ1-1
V: TRBV6-5
D: NA
DNA: TGTGCCAGCAGAAGTCAGGGGACCATGAACACTGAAGCTTTCTTT
CDR3: CASRSQGTMNTEAFF

size: NA
J: TRBJ1-1
V: TRBV5-1
D: NA
DNA: TGCGCCAGCAGCCAGGAGGGCAGGGCGAACACTGAAGCTTTCTTT
CDR3: CASSQEGRANTEAFF

size: NA
J: TRBJ1-5
V: TRBV4-3
D: TRBD1
DNA: TGCGCCAGCAGCCAAGATAGAGGCGAAATATATCTTGGACAGGCCGAGTTGCATTTT
CDR3: CASSQDRGEIYLGQAELHF

size: NA
J: TRBJ2-7
V: TRBV5-1
D: TRBD1
DNA: TGCGCCAGCAGCCCTGGACAGGGGAGCTCCTACGAGCAGTACTTC
CDR3: CASSPGQGSSYEQYF

size: NA
J: TRBJ2-4
V: TRBV6-1
D: TRBD1
DNA: TGTGCCAGCAGTGACCGGGACAGGGACATTCAGTACTTC
CDR3: CASSDRDRDIQYF

size: NA
J: TRBJ1-6
V: TRBV5-1
D: TRBD1
DNA: TGCGCCAGCAGCCGGCAGGGGGCATCTTCGAATTCACCCCTCCACTTT
CDR3: CASSRQGASSNSPLHF

size: NA
J: TRBJ2-3
V: TRBV10-3
D: NA
DNA: TGTGCCAATGTCCCGGGACTCACAGATACGCAGTATTTT
CDR3: CANVPGLTDTQYF

size: NA
J: TRBJ1-1
V: TRBV7-8
D: NA
DNA: TGTGCCAGCAGCTTAGACAGCTCTGAAGCTTTCTTT
CDR3: CASSLDSSEAFF

size: NA
J: TRBJ2-1
V: TRBV28
D: TRBD2
DNA: TGTGCCCTTGGCGGGAGTCCCTACAATGAGCAGTTCTTC
CDR3: CALGGSPYNEQFF

size: NA
J: TRBJ2-5
V: TRBV4-3
D: NA
DNA: TGCGCCAGCAGCCGAGGATATTCAAAACGGGAGACCCAGTACTTC
CDR3: CASSRGYSKRETQYF

size: NA
J: TRBJ2-7
V: TRBV11-3
D: TRBD1
DNA: TGTGCCAGCAGACTCTGCCTGGGACAGCTCTCCTACGAGCAGTACTTC
CDR3: CASRLCLGQLSYEQYF

size: NA
J: TRBJ1-2
V: TRBV6-5
D: NA
DNA: TGTGCCAGCAGTTCACCCCAGGGACTGCTCTATGGCTACACCTTC
CDR3: CASSSPQGLLYGYTF

size: NA
J: TRBJ2-7
V: TRBV28
D: TRBD1
DNA: TGTGCCAGCAGTTGGGACAGCGACTACGAGCAGTACTTC
CDR3: CASSWDSDYEQYF

size: NA
J: TRBJ1-3
V: TRBV5-4
D: TRBD1
DNA: TGTGCCAGCAGCATGACAGGGGCAGGAAACACCATATATTTT
CDR3: CASSMTGAGNTIYF

size: once
J: TRBJ2-1
V: TRBV6-5
D: TRBD2
DNA: TGTGCCAGCAGTTACTCGGGTAGCGGGGGGTTGGATGAGCAGTTCTTC
CDR3: CASSYSGSGGLDEQFF

size: NA
J: TRBJ2-3
V: TRBV29-1
D: TRBD2
DNA: TGCAGCGTTGCTGGACTAGCGGCGGATACGCAGTATTTT
CDR3: CSVAGLAADTQYF

size: NA
J: TRBJ1-5
V: TRBV27
D: TRBD1
DNA: TGTGCCAGCAGTCTACAGGGGTTTCAGCCCCAGCATTTT
CDR3: CASSLQGFQPQHF

size: NA
J: TRBJ1-4
V: TRBV30
D: NA
DNA: TGTGCCTGGAGTGTGCCCGGGCAGGGAGGGTCTGAAAAACTGTTTTTT
CDR3: CAWSVPGQGGSEKLFF

size: NA
J: TRBJ2-5
V: TRBV10-3
D: NA
DNA: TGTGCCATCAGTTCGCCGGTTTACCAAGAGACCCAGTACTTC
CDR3: CAISSPVYQETQYF

size: NA
J: TRBJ2-5
V: TRBV6-6
D: TRBD2
DNA: TGTGCCAGCAGTCTCATAGCGCTGGGGGAGGGAGAGACCCAGTACTTC
CDR3: CASSLIALGEGETQYF

size: NA
J: TRBJ2-5
V: TRBV29-1
D: NA
DNA: TGCAGCGTTGGGACAGAGTCTCGTGGGCAGTACTTC
CDR3: CSVGTESRGQYF

size: once
J: TRBJ2-5
V: TRBV4-2
D: TRBD1
DNA: TGTGCCAGCAGCCAAGAAAGGGGACAGGGGATGGAGACCCAGTACTTC
CDR3: CASSQERGQGMETQYF

size: NA
J: TRBJ1-2
V: TRBV27
D: NA
DNA: TGTGCCAGCCCCGACTTCGGTGGGTACTATGGCTACACCTTC
CDR3: CASPDFGGYYGYTF

size: NA
J: TRBJ1-5
V: TRBV27
D: NA
DNA: TGTGCCAGCAGCAGGGGAAGGGGGTCTTCGCATTTT
CDR3: CASSRGRGSSHF

size: NA
J: TRBJ2-1
V: TRBV2
D: NA
DNA: TGTGCCAGCAGTGCAGGGGTACGGGAAGGGAATGAGCAGTTCTTC
CDR3: CASSAGVREGNEQFF

size: NA
J: TRBJ1-1
V: TRBV6-5
D: NA
DNA: TGTGCCAGCAGCGGGGGGGCTGAAGCTTTCTTT
CDR3: CASSGGAEAFF

size: NA
J: TRBJ1-2
V: TRBV6-1
D: TRBD1
DNA: TGTGCCAGCAGTGAGGGGACAGGGTGGTATGGCTACACCTTC
CDR3: CASSEGTGWYGYTF